One sample yielded the 6 T cell receptor beta chains listed below, sequenced in a study of control samples from healthy donors and cancer patients. Clones were sequenced by immunoSEQ multiplex PCR, and TCRdb holds only the in-frame ones, with some missing. The table records about 44,000 clones, over 75% of them present only once. Sequencing was carried out using PBMCs. The source of these receptors is a woman in her fifties or sixties with lung cancer.

The chain carries TRBV30 and TRBJ2-7, with 9 bases that match TRBD1. The CDR3 has 15 amino acids. CDR1 and CDR2 (germline): GTSNPN, SVGIG (reference sequence). V gave up 3 bases and J gave up 2 bases; unmatched junction bases: 8. The CDR3 nucleotides are TGTGCCTGGAGCCCAGGACAGGGGATTACCTACGAGCAGTACTTC. Amino acids: CAWSPGQGITYEQYF.

This sequence joins TRBV27 and TRBJ2-7, with 7 bases aligning to TRBD1. The V and J ends lost 5 bases and 2 bases, in that order; junction bases with no gene match: 9. Germline assignment: CDR1 MNHEY and CDR2 SMNVEV (reference sequence). The CDR3 extends over 15 amino acids. The DNA for the CDR3 is TGTGCCAGCAGTCCGTCACCGGGACAGACCTACGAGCAGTACTTC. Protein: CASSPSPGQTYEQYF.

This clone has just one count. The rearrangement links TRBV4-3 to TRBJ2-2, with 11 nucleotides matching TRBD2. After removal of 1 base from V and 7 bases from J, the junction contained 11 bases not matched to a gene. The germline CDR1 and CDR2 sequences are LGHNA and YSLEER. CDR3 size: 18 residues. CDR3 loop: CASSQALSGRADGGELFF. CDR3 in DNA: TGCGCCAGCAGCCAAGCACTTAGCGGGAGGGCCGATGGCGGGGAGCTGTTTTTT.

The chain couples TRBV19 to TRBJ1-2; D remains ambiguous. Germline lookup yields CDR1 LNHDA and CDR2 SQIVND (reference sequence). V lost 5 bases to trimming and J lost 9 bases, with 16 bases between them. The CDR3 covers 13 residues. CDR3 amino acids: CASSPGLQSRYTF. The CDR3, as DNA: TGTGCCAGTAGTCCAGGATTACAGTCGCGCTACACCTTC. Using reference TRBV19 and TRBJ1-2 for the parts outside the CDR3, the full variable domain is DGGITQSPKYLFRKEGQNVTLSCEQNLNHDAMYWYRQDPGQGLRLIYYSQIVNDFQKGDIAEGYSVSREKKESFPLTVTSAQKNPTAFYLCASSPGLQSRYTFGSGTRLTVV.

This clone has only a few counts. The V gene is TRBV19, the J gene TRBJ1-6, with 7 bases matching TRBD1. Unmatched junction bases numbered 7, after V lost 6 bases and J lost 8 bases. This CDR3 contains 14 residues. Germline V gene data show CDR1 as LNHDA and CDR2 as SQIVND (reference sequence). This CDR3 reads CASRIQTGYSPLHF. The CDR3 region has the DNA TGTGCCAGTAGGATACAGACAGGGTATTCACCCCTCCACTTT.

The CDR3 sequence: CASRRTSGGEQYF. DNA for the CDR3: TGCGCCAGCAGAAGGACTAGCGGGGGGGAGCAGTACTTC. The chain is built from TRBV5-1 and TRBJ2-7; 14 bases match TRBD2. CDR3 size: 13 residues. The germline gives CDR1 SGHRS, CDR2 YFSETQ. V lost 5 bases and J lost 7; bases outside the gene matches: 2.